A single T cell receptor beta chain is shown here with its context. V shed 2 bases and J shed 7 bases, with 9 bases lying between them. Germline CDR1 and CDR2: SGHTA and FQGNSA. The CDR3 is made up of 13 amino acids. This entry is derived from a study of OX40 agonist ivuxolimab in advanced cancers. Study context: The study enrolled dose-escalation patients with hepatocellular carcinoma, melanoma, renal cell or head and neck cancer. Among those treated, three patients had partial responses, one with hepatocellular carcinoma and two with cutaneous melanoma.

The repertoire was sequenced with immunoSEQ multiplex PCR; TCRdb's copy has only in-frame clones and lacks some. The table shows roughly 100,000 clones, with 93% occurring only once. The source was CD4+ or CD8+ T cells sorted from blood, collected in a trial of the OX40 agonist ivuxolimab. The chain recombines TRBV7-2 with TRBJ2-4; D ambiguous. The clonotype comes from an adult with an advanced solid tumor such as melanoma, head and neck, liver or kidney cancer. Written as DNA, the CDR3 is TGTGCCAGCAGCTTATCCCCTTGGAACATTCAGTACTTC. Protein: CASSLSPWNIQYF.